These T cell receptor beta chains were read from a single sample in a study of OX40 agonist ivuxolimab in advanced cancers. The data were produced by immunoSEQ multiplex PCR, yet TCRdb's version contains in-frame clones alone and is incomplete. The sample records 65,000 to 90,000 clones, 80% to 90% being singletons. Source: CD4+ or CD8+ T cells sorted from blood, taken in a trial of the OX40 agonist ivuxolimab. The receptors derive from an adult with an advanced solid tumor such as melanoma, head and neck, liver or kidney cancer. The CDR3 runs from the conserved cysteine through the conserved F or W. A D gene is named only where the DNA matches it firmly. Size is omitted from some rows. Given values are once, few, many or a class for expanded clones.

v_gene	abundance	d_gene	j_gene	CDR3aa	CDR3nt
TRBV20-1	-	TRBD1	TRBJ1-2	CSASGTDGYTF	TGCAGTGCTAGCGGGACAGATGGCTACACCTTC
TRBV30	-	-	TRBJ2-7	CAWSGGREQYF	TGTGCCTGGAGTGGAGGAAGGGAGCAGTACTTC
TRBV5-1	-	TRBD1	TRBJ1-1	CASSLAGTGAMRARDTEAFF	TGCGCCAGCAGCTTGGCTGGGACAGGGGCCATGCGGGCGCGGGACACTGAAGCTTTCTTT
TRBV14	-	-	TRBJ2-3	CASSPRLGADTQYF	TGTGCCAGCAGCCCCCGACTAGGAGCAGATACGCAGTATTTT
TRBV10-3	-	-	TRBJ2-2	CAISESGELFF	TGTGCCATCAGTGAGTCGGGGGAGCTGTTTTTT
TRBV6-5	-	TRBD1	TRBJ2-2	CATKTGQGSAGELFF	TGTGCCACTAAGACGGGACAGGGGAGCGCCGGGGAGCTGTTTTTT
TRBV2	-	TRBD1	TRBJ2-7	CASSVTGGAYEQYF	TGTGCCAGCAGTGTGACAGGGGGGGCCTACGAGCAGTACTTC
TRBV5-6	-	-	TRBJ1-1	CASSLRVGRGNTEAFF	TGTGCCAGCAGCTTAAGAGTCGGGAGGGGGAACACTGAAGCTTTCTTT
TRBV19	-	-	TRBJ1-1	CASTVFRGDTEAFF	TGTGCCAGTACCGTATTTAGGGGCGATACTGAAGCTTTCTTT
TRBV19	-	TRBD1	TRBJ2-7	CASSQPRTGAYEQYF	TGTGCCAGTAGTCAGCCCCGGACAGGGGCCTACGAGCAGTACTTC
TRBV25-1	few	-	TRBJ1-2	CASSESKGGYTF	TGTGCCAGCAGTGAATCCAAGGGGGGCTACACCTTC
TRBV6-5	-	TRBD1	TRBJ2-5	CASSQDREAQYF	TGTGCCAGCAGCCAGGACAGGGAGGCCCAGTACTTC
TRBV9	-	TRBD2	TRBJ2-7	CASSVIAGGPYEQYF	TGTGCCAGCAGCGTAATTGCGGGGGGCCCCTACGAGCAGTACTTC
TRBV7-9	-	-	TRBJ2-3	CASSSNRRGGLGTDTQYF	TGTGCCAGCAGCTCGAACCGCAGGGGAGGATTGGGCACAGATACGCAGTATTTT
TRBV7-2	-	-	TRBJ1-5	CASSLEPTGPQHF	TGTGCCAGCAGCTTGGAGCCTACGGGGCCCCAGCATTTT
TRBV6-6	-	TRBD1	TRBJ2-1	CASIPGTGGRDEQFF	TGTGCCAGCATCCCCGGGACAGGGGGTAGGGATGAGCAGTTCTTC
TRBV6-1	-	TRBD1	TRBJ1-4	CASSGGQPPNEKLFF	TGTGCCAGCAGTGGGGGACAGCCTCCAAATGAAAAACTGTTTTTT
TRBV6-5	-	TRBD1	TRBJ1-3	CASSYDREPGNTIYF	TGTGCCAGCAGTTACGACAGGGAGCCTGGAAACACCATATATTTT
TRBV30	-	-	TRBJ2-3	CAWTQPELGDTQYF	TGTGCCTGGACCCAGCCAGAGCTAGGAGATACGCAGTATTTT
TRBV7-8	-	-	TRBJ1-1	CASSLDRTAHTEAFF	TGTGCCAGCAGCTTAGATAGGACAGCGCACACTGAAGCTTTCTTT
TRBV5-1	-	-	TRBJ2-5	CASSARPRETGETQYF	TGCGCCAGCAGCGCGCGGCCTAGGGAAACGGGTGAGACCCAGTACTTC
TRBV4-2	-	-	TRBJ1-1	CASSRAETNTEAFF	TGTGCCAGCAGCCGGGCAGAGACAAACACTGAAGCTTTCTTT
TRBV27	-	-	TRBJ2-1	CASSSGSYYNEQFF	TGTGCCAGCAGTTCAGGGTCGTACTACAATGAGCAGTTCTTC
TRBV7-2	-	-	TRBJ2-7	CASSLALGPISYEQYF	TGTGCCAGCAGCTTAGCGCTGGGTCCGATCTCCTACGAGCAGTACTTC
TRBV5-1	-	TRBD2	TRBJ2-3	CASSLSGTSGRRTDTQYF	TGCGCCAGCAGCTTGTCCGGGACTAGCGGGAGAAGAACAGATACGCAGTATTTT
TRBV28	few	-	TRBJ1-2	CASSPPGQSGYTF	TGTGCCAGCAGTCCCCCCGGACAGTCTGGCTACACCTTC
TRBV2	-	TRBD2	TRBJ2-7	CASSGGGGRVYEQYF	TGTGCCAGCAGTGGCGGGGGGGGTAGAGTTTACGAGCAGTACTTC
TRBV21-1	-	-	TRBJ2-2	CASSPLVVGTGELFF	TGTGCCAGCAGCCCCTTGGTGGTGGGGACCGGGGAGCTGTTTTTT
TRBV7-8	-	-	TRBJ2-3	CASSRMTGEGADTQYF	TGTGCCAGCAGTCGCATGACAGGGGAGGGGGCAGATACGCAGTATTTT
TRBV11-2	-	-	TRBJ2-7	CASSLDQVYEQYF	TGTGCCAGCAGCTTAGATCAGGTCTACGAGCAGTACTTC
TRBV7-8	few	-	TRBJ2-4	CASMREDRKNIQYF	TGTGCCAGCATGCGAGAGGACAGAAAAAACATTCAGTACTTC
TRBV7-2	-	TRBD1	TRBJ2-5	CASSLDPGGKETQYF	TGTGCCAGCAGCTTAGACCCAGGGGGCAAAGAGACCCAGTACTTC
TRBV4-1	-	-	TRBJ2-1	CASSPSGNEQFF	TGCGCCAGCAGCCCCTCGGGGAATGAGCAGTTCTTC
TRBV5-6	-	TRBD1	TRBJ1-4	CASSPPGQATNEKLFF	TGTGCCAGCAGCCCCCCGGGACAGGCAACTAATGAAAAACTGTTTTTT
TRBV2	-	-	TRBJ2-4	CASSKEGNIQYF	TGTGCCAGCAGCAAAGAAGGAAACATTCAGTACTTC
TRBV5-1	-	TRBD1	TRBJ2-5	CASSLGQGEQETQYF	TGCGCCAGCAGCCTTGGACAGGGCGAACAAGAGACCCAGTACTTC
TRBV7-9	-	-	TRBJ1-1	CASSQLTGNTEAFF	TGTGCCAGCAGTCAACTGACAGGGAACACTGAAGCTTTCTTT
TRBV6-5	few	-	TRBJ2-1	CASSYRGTGGFDEQFF	TGTGCCAGCAGTTACCGAGGGACTGGGGGTTTCGATGAGCAGTTCTTC
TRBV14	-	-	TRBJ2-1	CASSPVGGLGSNEQFF	TGTGCCAGCAGCCCCGTCGGGGGCCTAGGTTCAAATGAGCAGTTCTTC
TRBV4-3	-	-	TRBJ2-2	CASSQGDRANTGELFF	TGCGCCAGCAGCCAAGGTGACAGAGCGAACACCGGGGAGCTGTTTTTT
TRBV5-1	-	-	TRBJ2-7	CASSPGRTPEQYF	TGCGCCAGCAGCCCTGGACGAACGCCCGAGCAGTACTTC
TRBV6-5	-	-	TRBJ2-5	CASSYPRGGLQETQYF	TGTGCCAGCAGTTACCCGAGGGGGGGCCTCCAGGAGACCCAGTACTTC
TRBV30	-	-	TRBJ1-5	CAWSVPGHLSNQPQHF	TGTGCCTGGAGTGTACCGGGACACCTTAGCAATCAGCCCCAGCATTTT
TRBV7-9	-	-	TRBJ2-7	CASSFRGSYEQYF	TGTGCCAGCAGCTTCCGGGGCTCCTACGAGCAGTACTTC
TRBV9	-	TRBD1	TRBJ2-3	CASSLGTGGEDTQYF	TGTGCCAGCAGCCTCGGGACAGGGGGTGAAGATACGCAGTATTTT
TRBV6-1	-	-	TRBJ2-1	CASTRSRGEQFF	TGTGCCAGCACCCGGTCTAGGGGTGAGCAGTTCTTC
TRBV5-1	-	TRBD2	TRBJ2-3	CASGGSSTDTQYF	TGCGCCAGCGGCGGGAGTAGCACAGATACGCAGTATTTT
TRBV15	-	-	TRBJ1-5	CATSRDLRSQPQHF	TGTGCCACCAGCAGAGATTTACGGAGTCAGCCCCAGCATTTT
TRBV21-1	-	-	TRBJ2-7	CASSKAGRGQYEQYF	TGTGCCAGCAGCAAAGCTGGCAGGGGGCAATACGAGCAGTACTTC
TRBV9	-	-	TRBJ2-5	CASSVGANDQETQYF	TGTGCCAGCAGCGTAGGGGCAAACGACCAAGAGACCCAGTACTTC
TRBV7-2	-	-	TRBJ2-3	CASRGGGDPADTQYF	TGTGCCAGCAGAGGTGGGGGAGATCCGGCAGATACGCAGTATTTT
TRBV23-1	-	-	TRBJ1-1	CASSHRQRQGPNTEAFF	TGCGCCAGCAGTCATCGCCAGCGCCAGGGGCCAAACACTGAAGCTTTCTTT
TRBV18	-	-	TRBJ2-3	CASSPLRRGDTQYF	TGTGCCAGCTCACCACTCCGAAGGGGCGATACGCAGTATTTT